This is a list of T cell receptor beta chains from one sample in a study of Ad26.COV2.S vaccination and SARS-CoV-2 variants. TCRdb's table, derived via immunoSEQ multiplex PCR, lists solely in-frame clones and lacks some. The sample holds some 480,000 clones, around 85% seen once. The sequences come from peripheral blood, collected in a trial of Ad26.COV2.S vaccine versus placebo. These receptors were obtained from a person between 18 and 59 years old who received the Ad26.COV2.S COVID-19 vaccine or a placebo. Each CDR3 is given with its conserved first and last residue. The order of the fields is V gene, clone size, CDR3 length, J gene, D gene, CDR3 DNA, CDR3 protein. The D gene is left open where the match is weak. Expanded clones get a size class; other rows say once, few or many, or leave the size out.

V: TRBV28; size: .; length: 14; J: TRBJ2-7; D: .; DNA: TGTGCCAGCAGTTTCTCCGGTTGGGGCGCCGAGCAGTACTTC; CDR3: CASSFSGWGAEQYF
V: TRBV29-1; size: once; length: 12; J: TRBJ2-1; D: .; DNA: TGCAGCGTTGAAGAAGTCAGCAATGAGCAGTTCTTC; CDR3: CSVEEVSNEQFF
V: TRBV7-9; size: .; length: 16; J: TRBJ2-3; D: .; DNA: TGTGCCAGCAGCCCTCGAAGGGGTAGCGTTACAGATACGCAGTATTTT; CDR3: CASSPRRGSVTDTQYF
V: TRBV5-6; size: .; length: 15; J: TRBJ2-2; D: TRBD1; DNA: TGTGCCAGCAGCTTTCGGGACAGGGCTTACGGGGAGCTGTTTTTT; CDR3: CASSFRDRAYGELFF
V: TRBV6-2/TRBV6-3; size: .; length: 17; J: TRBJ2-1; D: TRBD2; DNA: TGTGCCAGCAGTTCCCTTGGGGTGACTAGCGGCCTCAATGAGCAGTTCTTC; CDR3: CASSSLGVTSGLNEQFF
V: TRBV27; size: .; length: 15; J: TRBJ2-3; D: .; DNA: TGTGCCAGCAGCCCCAAAAGACAGGCGACAGATACGCAGTATTTT; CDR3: CASSPKRQATDTQYF
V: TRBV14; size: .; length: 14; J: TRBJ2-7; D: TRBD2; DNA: TGTGCCAGCAGCCAAGTAGCGGGAAGCTACGAGCAGTACTTC; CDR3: CASSQVAGSYEQYF
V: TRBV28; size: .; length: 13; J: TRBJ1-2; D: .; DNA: TGTGCCAGCAGTTTTGGAGGGAGGGATGGCTACACCTTC; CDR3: CASSFGGRDGYTF
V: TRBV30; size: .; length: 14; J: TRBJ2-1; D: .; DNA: TGTGCCTGGAGTCAGGGTTATCCTTACAATGAGCAGTTCTTC; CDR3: CAWSQGYPYNEQFF
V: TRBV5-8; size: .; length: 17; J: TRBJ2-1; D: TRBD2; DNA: TGTGCCAGCAGCCCCCTCGGTAGCGGGGGTCTCCACAATGAGCAGTTCTTC; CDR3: CASSPLGSGGLHNEQFF
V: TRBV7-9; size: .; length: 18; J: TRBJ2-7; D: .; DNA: TGTGCCAGCCAACCTCGCCTCCAGGGGGACTTCATCTACTACGAGCAGTACTTC; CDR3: CASQPRLQGDFIYYEQYF
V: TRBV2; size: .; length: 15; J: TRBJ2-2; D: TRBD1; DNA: TGTGCCAGCAGTTACGGGACAGGGACCACCGGGGAGCTGTTTTTT; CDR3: CASSYGTGTTGELFF
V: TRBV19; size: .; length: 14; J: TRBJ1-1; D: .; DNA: TGTGCCAGTAGTTGGGTGGGGAGGAACACTGAAGCTTTCTTT; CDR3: CASSWVGRNTEAFF
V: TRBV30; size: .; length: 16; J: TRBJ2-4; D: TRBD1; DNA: TGTGCCTGGAGTCGGACAGGGGCGCACGGCAAAAACATTCAGTACTTC; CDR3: CAWSRTGAHGKNIQYF
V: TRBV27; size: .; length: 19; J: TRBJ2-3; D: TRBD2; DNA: TGTGCCAGCAGTTTTACAGGTTTGGCTATTGGCGGGAGAACAGATACGCAGTATTTT; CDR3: CASSFTGLAIGGRTDTQYF
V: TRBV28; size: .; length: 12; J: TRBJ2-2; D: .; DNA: TGTGCCAGCAGTTTCTCCACCGGGGAGCTGTTTTTT; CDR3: CASSFSTGELFF
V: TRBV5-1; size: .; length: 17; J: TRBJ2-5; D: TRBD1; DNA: TGCGCCAGCAGCCGCCTGGCCGGGACAGTTAAACAAGAGACCCAGTACTTC; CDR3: CASSRLAGTVKQETQYF
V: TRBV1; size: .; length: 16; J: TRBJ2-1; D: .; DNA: TGCACCAGCAGTCCACTAGCGGGTATCGCGTGGAATGAGCAGTTCTTC; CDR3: CTSSPLAGIAWNEQFF
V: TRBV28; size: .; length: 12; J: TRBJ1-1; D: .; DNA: TGTGCCAGCATGTGGGGATACACTGAAGCTTTCTTT; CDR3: CASMWGYTEAFF
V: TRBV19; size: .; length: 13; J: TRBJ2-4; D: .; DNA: TGTGCCAGTAGTACACAGACCAAAAACATTCAGTACTTC; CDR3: CASSTQTKNIQYF
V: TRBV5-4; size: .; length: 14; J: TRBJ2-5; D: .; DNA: TGTGCCAGCAACCCCCCCAGTGGAGAAGAGACCCAGTACTTC; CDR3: CASNPPSGEETQYF
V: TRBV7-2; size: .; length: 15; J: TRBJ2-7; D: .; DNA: TGTGCCAGCAGCTTAAGTGGGGGAGGAGGCTACGAGCAGTACTTC; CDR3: CASSLSGGGGYEQYF
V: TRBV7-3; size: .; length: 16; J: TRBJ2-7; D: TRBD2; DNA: TGTGCCAGCAGCTCCCCGACTAGCGGTCGACCCTACGAGCAGTACTTC; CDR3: CASSSPTSGRPYEQYF
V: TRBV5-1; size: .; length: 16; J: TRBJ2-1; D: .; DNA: TGCGCCAGCAGCTTGGGTTCGCCCAGATTGCGCAATGAGCAGTTCTTC; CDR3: CASSLGSPRLRNEQFF
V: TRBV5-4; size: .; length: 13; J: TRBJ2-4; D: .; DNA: TGTGCCAGCAGCTTGGCAGGGACGAACATTCAGTACTTC; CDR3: CASSLAGTNIQYF
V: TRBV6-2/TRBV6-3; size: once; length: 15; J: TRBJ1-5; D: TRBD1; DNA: TGTGCCAGCAGTTTCTCGGACAGGGGGGGACAGCCCCAGCATTTT; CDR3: CASSFSDRGGQPQHF
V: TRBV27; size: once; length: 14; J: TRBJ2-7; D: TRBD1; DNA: TGTGCCAGCAGTTCCGGGACAGGGGGCTACGAGCAGTACTTC; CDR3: CASSSGTGGYEQYF
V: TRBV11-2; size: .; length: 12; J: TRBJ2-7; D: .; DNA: TGTGCCAGCAGCTTGGGACTCTACGAGCAGTACTTC; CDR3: CASSLGLYEQYF
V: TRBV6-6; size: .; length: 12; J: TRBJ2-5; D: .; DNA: TGTGCCACCACGGACAGTCAAGAGACCCAGTACTTC; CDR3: CATTDSQETQYF
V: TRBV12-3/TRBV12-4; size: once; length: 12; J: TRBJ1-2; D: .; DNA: TGTGCCAGCAGTTTGGCGGGGTATGGCTACACCTTC; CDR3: CASSLAGYGYTF
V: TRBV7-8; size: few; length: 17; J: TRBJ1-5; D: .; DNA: TGTGCCAGCAGCTTAGCAGCAGGAGTCCTTAGCAATCAGCCCCAGCATTTT; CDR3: CASSLAAGVLSNQPQHF
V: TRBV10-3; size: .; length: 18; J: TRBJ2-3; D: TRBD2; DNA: TGTGCCATCAGTGAGTCGGGGCTAGCGGGAGATGGTGCAGATACGCAGTATTTT; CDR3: CAISESGLAGDGADTQYF
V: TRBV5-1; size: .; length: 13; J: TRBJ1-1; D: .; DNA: TGCGCCAGCAAGACGGAACTGAACACTGAAGCTTTCTTT; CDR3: CASKTELNTEAFF
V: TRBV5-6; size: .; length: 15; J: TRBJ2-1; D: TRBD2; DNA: TGTGCCAGCAGCTTGGCGGGAGGGCCTTCCAATGAGCAGTTCTTC; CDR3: CASSLAGGPSNEQFF
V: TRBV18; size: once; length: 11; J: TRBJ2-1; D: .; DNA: TGTGCCAGCTCACCACCGGGAGAGCAGTTCTTC; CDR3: CASSPPGEQFF
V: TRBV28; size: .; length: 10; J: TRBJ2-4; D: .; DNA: TGTGCCACCTCTTCGAACATTCAGTACTTC; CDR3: CATSSNIQYF
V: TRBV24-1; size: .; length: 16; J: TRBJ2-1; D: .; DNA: TGTGCCACCAGTGATCCATGGAAGACGGGCGTGACTGAGCAGTTCTTC; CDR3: CATSDPWKTGVTEQFF
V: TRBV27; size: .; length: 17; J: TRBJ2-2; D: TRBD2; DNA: TGTGCCAGCAGTTTAAGATTTAGCGGGAGGGGCACCGGGGAGCTGTTTTTT; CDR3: CASSLRFSGRGTGELFF
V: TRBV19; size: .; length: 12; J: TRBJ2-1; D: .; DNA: TGTGCCAGTAGTATAGGTCTCAATGAGCAGTTCTTC; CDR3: CASSIGLNEQFF
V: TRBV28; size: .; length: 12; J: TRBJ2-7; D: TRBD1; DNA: TGTGCCAGCGGGACAGGGATTTTCGAGCAGTACTTC; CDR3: CASGTGIFEQYF
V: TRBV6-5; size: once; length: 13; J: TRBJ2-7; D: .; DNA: TGTGCCAGCAGCCTGGGGCAGCACTACGAGCAGTACTTC; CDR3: CASSLGQHYEQYF
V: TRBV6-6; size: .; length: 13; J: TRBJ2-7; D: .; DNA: TGTGCCAGCGCGATGCAGGGGGGGAGAGAGCAGTACTTC; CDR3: CASAMQGGREQYF
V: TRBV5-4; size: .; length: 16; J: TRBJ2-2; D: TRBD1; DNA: TGTGCCAGCAGCCCCGGACAGGGTGTATGGACCGGGGAGCTGTTTTTT; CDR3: CASSPGQGVWTGELFF
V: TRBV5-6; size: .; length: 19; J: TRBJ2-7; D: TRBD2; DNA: TGTGCCAGCAGCTTGAGCCCGGGACTAGCGGGCTTCGGGTCCTACGAGCAGTACTTC; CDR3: CASSLSPGLAGFGSYEQYF
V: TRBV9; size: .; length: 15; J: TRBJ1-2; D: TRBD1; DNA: TGTGCCAGCAGCGTTGGGACAGGGGAAGTAGGTGGCTACACCTTC; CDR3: CASSVGTGEVGGYTF
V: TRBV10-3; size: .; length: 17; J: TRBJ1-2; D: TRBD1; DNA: TGTGCCATCAGTGACTTCCGGACAGGGTTGGCTTCCTCCGGCTACACCTTC; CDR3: CAISDFRTGLASSGYTF
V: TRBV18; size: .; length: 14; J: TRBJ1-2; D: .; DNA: TGTGCCAGCCCAGGACAAGGCCGGCGCTATGGCTACACCTTC; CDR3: CASPGQGRRYGYTF
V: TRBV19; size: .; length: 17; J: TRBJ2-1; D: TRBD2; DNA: TGTGCCAGCGGGCCTAGCGGGGCACCTAGCTCCTACAATGAGCAGTTCTTC; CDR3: CASGPSGAPSSYNEQFF
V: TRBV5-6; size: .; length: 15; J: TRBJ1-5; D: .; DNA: TGTGCCAGCAGTACCGGGACGGGGAGCAATCAGCCCCAGCATTTT; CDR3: CASSTGTGSNQPQHF
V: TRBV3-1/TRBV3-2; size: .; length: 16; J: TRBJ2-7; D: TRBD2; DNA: TGTGCCAGCAGCCAAGCGACTAGCGGGAGGCCCTACGAGCAGTACTTC; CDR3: CASSQATSGRPYEQYF
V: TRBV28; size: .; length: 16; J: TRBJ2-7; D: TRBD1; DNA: TGTGCCAGCAGCCACTCCCCGGGACAGGCGTCCTACGAGCAGTACTTC; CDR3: CASSHSPGQASYEQYF
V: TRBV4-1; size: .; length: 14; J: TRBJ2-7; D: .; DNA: TGCGCCAGCAGCCCCCGGGACGGGTCCTACGAGCAGTACTTC; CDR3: CASSPRDGSYEQYF
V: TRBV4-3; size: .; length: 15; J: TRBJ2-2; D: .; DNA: TGCGCCAGCAGCCAAGTGATTGGGAACACCGGGGAGCTGTTTTTT; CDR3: CASSQVIGNTGELFF
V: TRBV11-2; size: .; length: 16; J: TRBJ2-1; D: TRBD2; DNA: TGTGCCAGCAGCTTAGTGCGGCCTAGCGGCTACAATGAGCAGTTCTTC; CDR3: CASSLVRPSGYNEQFF
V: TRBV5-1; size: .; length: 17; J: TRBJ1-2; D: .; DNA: TGCGCCAGCAGCTTGAGTTTCAGGGACCGAGTTAACTATGGCTACACCTTC; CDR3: CASSLSFRDRVNYGYTF
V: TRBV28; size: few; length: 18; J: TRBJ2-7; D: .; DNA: TGTGCCAGCACTCTCCCTCGTTCAGGCAGGCCGGAAGGGAGGGAGCAGTACTTC; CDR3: CASTLPRSGRPEGREQYF